The sequence of this TCR beta chain was determined in a study of T cell responses to AZD1222 COVID-19 vaccine. Per the germline V gene, CDR1 is SGDLS and CDR2 is YYNGEE. Trimming at V came to 3 bases and at J to 4 bases, leaving 2 bases not matched to a gene. The CDR3 consists of 14 residues. Assay used: immunoSEQ multiplex PCR; TCRdb lists only in-frame clones, some missing. This table holds over 110,000 clones, about 93% found once. Sequencing used peripheral blood, obtained on day 0 of AZD1222 vaccination. The clonotype originates from an adult in good health. The V and J genes are TRBV9 and TRBJ2-7, with TRBD2 matching over 12 bases. For the CDR3, the DNA is TGTGCCAGCAGCGCGACTAGCGGGGGATACGAGCAGTACTTC. This encodes CASSATSGGYEQYF.